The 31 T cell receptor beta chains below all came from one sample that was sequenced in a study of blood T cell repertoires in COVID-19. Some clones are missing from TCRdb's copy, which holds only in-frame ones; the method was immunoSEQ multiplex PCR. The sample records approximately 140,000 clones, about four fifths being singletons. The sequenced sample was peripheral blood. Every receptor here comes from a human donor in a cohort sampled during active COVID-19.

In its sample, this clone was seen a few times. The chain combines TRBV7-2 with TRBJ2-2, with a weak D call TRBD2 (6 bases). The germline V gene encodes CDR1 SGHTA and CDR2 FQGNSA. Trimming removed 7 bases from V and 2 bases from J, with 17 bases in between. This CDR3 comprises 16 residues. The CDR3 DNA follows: TGTGCCAGCACCACGAGGGCGGGGCTTAACACCGGGGAGCTGTTTTTT. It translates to CASTTRAGLNTGELFF.

CDR3 sequence: CASSLAPGNSPLHF. The CDR3 DNA sequence: TGTGCCAGCAGCTTGGCCCCGGGGAATTCACCCCTCCACTTT. The chain combines TRBV11-1 with TRBJ1-6, with D unclear. V was trimmed by 3 bases and J by 7 bases, leaving 10 bases between them. Germline CDR1 SGHAT, CDR2 FQDESV (reference sequence). This CDR3 contains 14 residues.

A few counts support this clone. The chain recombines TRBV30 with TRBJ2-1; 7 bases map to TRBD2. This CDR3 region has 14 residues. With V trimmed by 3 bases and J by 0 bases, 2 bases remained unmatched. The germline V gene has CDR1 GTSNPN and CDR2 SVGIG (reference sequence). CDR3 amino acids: CAWRGGSSYNEQFF. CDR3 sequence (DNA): TGTGCCTGGAGGGGCGGGAGCTCCTACAATGAGCAGTTCTTC.

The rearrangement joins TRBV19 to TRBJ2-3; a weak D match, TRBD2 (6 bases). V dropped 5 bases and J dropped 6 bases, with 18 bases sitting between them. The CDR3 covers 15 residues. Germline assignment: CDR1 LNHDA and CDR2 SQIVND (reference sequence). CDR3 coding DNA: TGTGCCAGTAGTTTGACGGGAGTCTTGCTGGATACGCAGTATTTT. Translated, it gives CASSLTGVLLDTQYF.

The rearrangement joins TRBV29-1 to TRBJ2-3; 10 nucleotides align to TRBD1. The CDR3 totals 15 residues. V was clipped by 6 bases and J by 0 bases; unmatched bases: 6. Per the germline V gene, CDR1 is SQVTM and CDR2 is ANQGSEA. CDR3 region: CSVSRDRGSTDTQYF. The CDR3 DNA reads TGCAGCGTGTCCCGGGACAGGGGAAGCACAGATACGCAGTATTTT.

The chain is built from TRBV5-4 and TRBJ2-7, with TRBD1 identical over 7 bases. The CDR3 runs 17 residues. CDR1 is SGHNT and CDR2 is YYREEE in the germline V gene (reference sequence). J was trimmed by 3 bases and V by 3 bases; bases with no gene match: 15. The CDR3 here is CASSSRNLAGGFYEQYF. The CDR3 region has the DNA TGTGCCAGCAGCTCGCGTAATTTGGCAGGGGGATTCTACGAGCAGTACTTC. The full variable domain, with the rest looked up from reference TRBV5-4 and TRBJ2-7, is ETGVTQSPTHLIKTRGQQVTLRCSSQSGHNTVSWYQQALGQGPQFIFQYYREEENGRGNFPPRFSGLQFPNYSSELNVNALELDDSALYLCASSSRNLAGGFYEQYFGPGTRLTVT.

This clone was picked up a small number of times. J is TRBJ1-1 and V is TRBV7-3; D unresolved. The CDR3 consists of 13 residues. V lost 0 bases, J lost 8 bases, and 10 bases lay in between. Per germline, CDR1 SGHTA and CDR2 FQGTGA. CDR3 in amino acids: CASSLTSPGEAFF. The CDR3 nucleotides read TGTGCCAGCAGCTTAACGTCTCCCGGGGAAGCTTTCTTT. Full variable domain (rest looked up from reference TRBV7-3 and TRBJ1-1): GAGVSQTPSNKVTEKGKYVELRCDPISGHTALYWYRQSLGQGPEFLIYFQGTGAADDSGLPNDRFFAVRPEGSVSTLKIQRTERGDSAVYLCASSLTSPGEAFFGQGTRLTVV.

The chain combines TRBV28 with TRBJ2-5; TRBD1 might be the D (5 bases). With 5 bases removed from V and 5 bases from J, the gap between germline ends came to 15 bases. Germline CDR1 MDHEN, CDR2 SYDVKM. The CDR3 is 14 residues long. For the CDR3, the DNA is TGTGCCAGCAGTCGAGATCAGGGTCGTGAGACCCAGTACTTC. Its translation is CASSRDQGRETQYF.

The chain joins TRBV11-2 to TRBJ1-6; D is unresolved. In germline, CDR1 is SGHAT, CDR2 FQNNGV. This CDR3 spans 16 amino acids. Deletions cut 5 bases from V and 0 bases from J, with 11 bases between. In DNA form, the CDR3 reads TGTGCCAGCAGCCGTGTGAGGTTCTCCTATAATTCACCCCTCCACTTT. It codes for CASSRVRFSYNSPLHF.

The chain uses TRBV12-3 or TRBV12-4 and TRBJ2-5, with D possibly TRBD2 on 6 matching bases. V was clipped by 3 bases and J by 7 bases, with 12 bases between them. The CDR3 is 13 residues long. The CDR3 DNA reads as TGTGCCAGCAGTTTGGAGGGAGGAGGGACCCAGTACTTC. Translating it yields CASSLEGGGTQYF.

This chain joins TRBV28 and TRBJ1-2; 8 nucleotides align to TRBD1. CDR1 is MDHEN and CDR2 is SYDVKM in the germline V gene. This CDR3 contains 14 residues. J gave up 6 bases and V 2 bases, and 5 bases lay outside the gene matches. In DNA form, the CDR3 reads TGTGCCAGCAGTTTAAGGACAGGGCGAAATGGCTACACCTTC. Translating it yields CASSLRTGRNGYTF.

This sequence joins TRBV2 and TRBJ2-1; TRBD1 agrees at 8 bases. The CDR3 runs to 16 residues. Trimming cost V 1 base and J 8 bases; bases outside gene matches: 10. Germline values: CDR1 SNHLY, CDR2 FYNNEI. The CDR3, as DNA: TGTGCCAGCAGTGAAGTTCATGGCAGGGGGCAAGATGAGCAGTTCTTC. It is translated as CASSEVHGRGQDEQFF.

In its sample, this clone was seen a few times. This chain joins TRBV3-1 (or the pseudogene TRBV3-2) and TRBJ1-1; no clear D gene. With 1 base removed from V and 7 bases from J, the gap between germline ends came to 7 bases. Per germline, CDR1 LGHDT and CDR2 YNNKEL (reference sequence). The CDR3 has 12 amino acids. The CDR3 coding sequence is TGTGCCAGCAGCCAAGTTGGCCTTGAAGCTTTCTTT. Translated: CASSQVGLEAFF.

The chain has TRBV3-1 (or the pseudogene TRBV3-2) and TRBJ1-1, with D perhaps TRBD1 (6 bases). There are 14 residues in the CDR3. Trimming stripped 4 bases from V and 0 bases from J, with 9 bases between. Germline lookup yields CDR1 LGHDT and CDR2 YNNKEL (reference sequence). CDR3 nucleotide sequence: TGTGCCAGCAGCCGGACAGACATGAACACTGAAGCTTTCTTT. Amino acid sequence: CASSRTDMNTEAFF.

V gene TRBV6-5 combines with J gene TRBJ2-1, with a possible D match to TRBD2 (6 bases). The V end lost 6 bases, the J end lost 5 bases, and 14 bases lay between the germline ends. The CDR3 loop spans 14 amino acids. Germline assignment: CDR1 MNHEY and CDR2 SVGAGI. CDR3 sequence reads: CASSYEGGNNEQFF. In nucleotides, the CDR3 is TGTGCCAGCAGCTATGAAGGAGGGAACAATGAGCAGTTCTTC.

CDR3 sequence reads: CASSPWLAGPSNEQFF. The CDR3 DNA reads TGTGCCAGCAGCCCCTGGCTAGCGGGACCATCCAATGAGCAGTTCTTC. The chain uses TRBV7-6 and TRBJ2-1, with 9 bases aligning to TRBD2. Germline CDR1 is SGHVS and CDR2 is FNYEAQ. The CDR3 covers 16 residues. Germline trimming cut 5 bases from V and 6 bases from J; bases unmatched to any gene: 11.

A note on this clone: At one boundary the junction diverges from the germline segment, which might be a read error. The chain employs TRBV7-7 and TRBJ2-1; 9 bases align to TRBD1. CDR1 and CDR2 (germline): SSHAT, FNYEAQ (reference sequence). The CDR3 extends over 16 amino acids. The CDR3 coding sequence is TGTGCTAGCAGCCCAGAGGACAGGGGAATTTACAATGAGCAGTTCTTC. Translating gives CASSPEDRGIYNEQFF. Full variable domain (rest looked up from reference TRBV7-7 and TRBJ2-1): GAGVSQSPRYKVTKRGQDVTLRCDPISSHATLYWYQQALGQGPEFLTYFNYEAQPDKSGLPSDRFSAERPEGSISTLTIQRTEQRDSAMYRCASSPEDRGIYNEQFFGPGTRLTVL.

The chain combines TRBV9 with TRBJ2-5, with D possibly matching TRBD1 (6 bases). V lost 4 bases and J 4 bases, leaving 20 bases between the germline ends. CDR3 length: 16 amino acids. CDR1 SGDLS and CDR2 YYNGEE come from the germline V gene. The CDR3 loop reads CASSTGTGSIRETQYF. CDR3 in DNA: TGTGCCAGCAGCACGGGTACAGGGTCAATTCGAGAGACCCAGTACTTC.

The CDR3 reads CASSPRQGRNTGELFF. The CDR3 nucleotides are TGTGCCAGCAGCCCAAGACAGGGTAGGAACACCGGGGAGCTGTTTTTT. The chain links TRBV11-3 to TRBJ2-2; 7 bases line up with TRBD1. This CDR3 spans 16 amino acids. Trimming removed 5 bases from V and 1 base from J; junction bases left unmatched: 7. CDR1 is SGHNT, CDR2 YENEEA, per germline.

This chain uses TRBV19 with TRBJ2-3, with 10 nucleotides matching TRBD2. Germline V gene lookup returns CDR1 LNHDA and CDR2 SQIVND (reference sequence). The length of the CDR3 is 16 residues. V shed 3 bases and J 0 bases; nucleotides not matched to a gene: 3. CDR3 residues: CASSMVTSGSTDTQYF. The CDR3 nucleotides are TGTGCCAGTAGTATGGTGACTAGCGGGAGCACAGATACGCAGTATTTT.

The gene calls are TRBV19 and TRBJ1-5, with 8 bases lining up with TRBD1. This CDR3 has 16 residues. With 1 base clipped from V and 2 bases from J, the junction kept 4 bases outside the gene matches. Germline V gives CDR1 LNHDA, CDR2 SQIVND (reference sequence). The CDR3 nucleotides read TGTGCCAGTAGTATAGTTGGACAGGGCGGCAATCAGCCCCAGCATTTT. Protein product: CASSIVGQGGNQPQHF.

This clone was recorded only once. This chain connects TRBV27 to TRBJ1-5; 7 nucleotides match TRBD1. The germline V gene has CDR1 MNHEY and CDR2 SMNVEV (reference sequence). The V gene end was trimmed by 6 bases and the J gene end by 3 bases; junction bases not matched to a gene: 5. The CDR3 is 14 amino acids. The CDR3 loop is CASRRDSVNQPQHF. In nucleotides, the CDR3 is TGTGCCAGCAGACGGGACAGTGTCAATCAGCCCCAGCATTTT.

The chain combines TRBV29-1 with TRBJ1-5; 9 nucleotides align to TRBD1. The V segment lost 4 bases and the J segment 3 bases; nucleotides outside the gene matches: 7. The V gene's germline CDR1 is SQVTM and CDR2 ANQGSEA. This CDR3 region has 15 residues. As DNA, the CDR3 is TGCAGCGTTGTATTGGGACAGGGTTTCAATCAGCCCCAGCATTTT. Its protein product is CSVVLGQGFNQPQHF.

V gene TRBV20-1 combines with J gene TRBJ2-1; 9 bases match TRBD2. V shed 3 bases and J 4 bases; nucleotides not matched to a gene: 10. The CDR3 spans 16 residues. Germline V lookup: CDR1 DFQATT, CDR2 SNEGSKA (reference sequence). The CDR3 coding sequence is TGCAGTGCTAGTGGGCTAGCGGGAAAGCGGTACAATGAGCAGTTCTTC. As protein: CSASGLAGKRYNEQFF.

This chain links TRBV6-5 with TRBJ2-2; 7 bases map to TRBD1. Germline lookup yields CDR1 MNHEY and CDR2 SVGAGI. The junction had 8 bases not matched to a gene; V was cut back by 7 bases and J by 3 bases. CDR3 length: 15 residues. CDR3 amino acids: CASILDRVDTGELFF. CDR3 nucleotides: TGTGCCAGCATTTTAGACAGGGTCGACACCGGGGAGCTGTTTTTT.

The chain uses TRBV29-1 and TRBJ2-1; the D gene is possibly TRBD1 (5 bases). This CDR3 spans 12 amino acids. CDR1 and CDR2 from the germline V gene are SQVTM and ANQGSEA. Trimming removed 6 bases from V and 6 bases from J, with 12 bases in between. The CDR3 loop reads CSVGVPPNEQFF. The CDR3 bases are TGCAGCGTAGGGGTTCCGCCCAATGAGCAGTTCTTC.

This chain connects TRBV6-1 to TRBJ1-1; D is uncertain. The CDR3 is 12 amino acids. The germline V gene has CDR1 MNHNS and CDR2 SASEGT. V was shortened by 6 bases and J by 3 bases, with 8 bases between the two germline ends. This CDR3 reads CASSLGDTEAFF. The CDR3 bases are TGTGCCAGCAGCCTCGGAGACACTGAAGCTTTCTTT.

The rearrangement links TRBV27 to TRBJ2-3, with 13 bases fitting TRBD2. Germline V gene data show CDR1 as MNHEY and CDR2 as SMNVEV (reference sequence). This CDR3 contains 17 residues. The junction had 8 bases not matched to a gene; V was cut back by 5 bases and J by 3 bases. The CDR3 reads CASSPLAGGPGTDTQYF. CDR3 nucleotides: TGTGCCAGCAGTCCACTAGCGGGAGGGCCGGGGACAGATACGCAGTATTTT.

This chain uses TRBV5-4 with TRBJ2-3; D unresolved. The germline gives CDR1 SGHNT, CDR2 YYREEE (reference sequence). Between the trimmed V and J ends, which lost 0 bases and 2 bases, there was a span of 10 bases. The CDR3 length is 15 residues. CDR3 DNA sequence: TGTGCCAGCAGCTTGGCCGGCAGGAACACAGATACGCAGTATTTT. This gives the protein CASSLAGRNTDTQYF.

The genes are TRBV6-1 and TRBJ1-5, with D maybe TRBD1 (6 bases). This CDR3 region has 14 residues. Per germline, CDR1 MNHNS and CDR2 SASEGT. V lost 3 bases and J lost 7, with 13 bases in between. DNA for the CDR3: TGTGCCAGCAGTGACACAGGGACGAGCCAGCCCCAGCATTTT. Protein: CASSDTGTSQPQHF.

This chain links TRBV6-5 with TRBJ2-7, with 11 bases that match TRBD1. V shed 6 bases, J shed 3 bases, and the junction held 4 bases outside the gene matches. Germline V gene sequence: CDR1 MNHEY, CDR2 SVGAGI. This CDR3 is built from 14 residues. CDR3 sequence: CASSYGTGGYEQYF. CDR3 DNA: TGTGCCAGCAGCTACGGGACAGGGGGCTACGAGCAGTACTTC.